This TCR beta chain was sequenced in a study of T cell responses to AZD1222 COVID-19 vaccine. In regard to this clone: What it binds is unknown.

Germline values: CDR1 GTSNPN, CDR2 SVGIG (reference sequence). This CDR3 comprises 14 residues. Trimming removed 8 bases from V and 1 base from J, with 16 bases in between. Produced via immunoSEQ multiplex PCR; TCRdb's table is partial and in-frame only. The sample contains fewer than 20,000 clones, around 89% of which appear only once. General observations from the study: Increases in Spike-specific TCR breadth and depth were seen after two AZD1222 doses.

The TCR originated in an adult who received the AZD1222 COVID-19 vaccine. Here the sequenced sample was peripheral blood, taken 28 days after the second AZD1222 dose. This chain uses TRBV30 with TRBJ2-3; D is perhaps TRBD1 (8 bases). DNA for the CDR3: TGTGCCCGTACAGGGGGGGTAGGCACAGATACGCAGTATTTT. This sequence encodes CARTGGVGTDTQYF.